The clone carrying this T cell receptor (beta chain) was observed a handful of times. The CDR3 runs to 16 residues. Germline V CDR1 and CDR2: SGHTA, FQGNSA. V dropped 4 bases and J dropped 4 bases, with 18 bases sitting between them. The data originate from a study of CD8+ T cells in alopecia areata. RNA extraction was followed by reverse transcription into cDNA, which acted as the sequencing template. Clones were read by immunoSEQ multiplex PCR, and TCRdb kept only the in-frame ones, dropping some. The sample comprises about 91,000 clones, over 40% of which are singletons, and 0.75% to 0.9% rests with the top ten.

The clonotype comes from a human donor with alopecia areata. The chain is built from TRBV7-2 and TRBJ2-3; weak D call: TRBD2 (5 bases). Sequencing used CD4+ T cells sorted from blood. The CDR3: CASSSSSGMLADTQYF. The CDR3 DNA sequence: TGTGCCAGCAGCTCCTCTTCGGGAATGCTCGCAGATACGCAGTATTTT.